The T cell receptor beta chain described here comes from a study of T cell repertoires in cytomegalovirus infection. In the study overall: Through public TCR beta signatures, both CMV infection and matching HLA type were indicated.

This clonotype appeared many times. Trimming at V came to 8 bases and at J to 4 bases, leaving 7 bases not matched to a gene. The germline gives CDR1 SGHRS, CDR2 YFSETQ. The CDR3 sequence is 14 residues long. Using its own MiXCR run on the reads, TCRdb lists one record per CDR3 protein. This table holds hundreds of thousands of distinct CDR3 sequences, 6.5% found once. The receptor's source is a human donor in good health (CMV status not recorded). Some clones in this sample may be carry-over from other donors' samples. The chain recombines TRBV5-1 with TRBJ2-2, with TRBD2 matching 8 bases. The specimen sequenced was PBMCs. CDR3 nucleotides: TGCGCCAGTTCAGCGGGGGACCGCACCGGGGAGCTGTTTTTT. This codes for CASSAGDRTGELFF.